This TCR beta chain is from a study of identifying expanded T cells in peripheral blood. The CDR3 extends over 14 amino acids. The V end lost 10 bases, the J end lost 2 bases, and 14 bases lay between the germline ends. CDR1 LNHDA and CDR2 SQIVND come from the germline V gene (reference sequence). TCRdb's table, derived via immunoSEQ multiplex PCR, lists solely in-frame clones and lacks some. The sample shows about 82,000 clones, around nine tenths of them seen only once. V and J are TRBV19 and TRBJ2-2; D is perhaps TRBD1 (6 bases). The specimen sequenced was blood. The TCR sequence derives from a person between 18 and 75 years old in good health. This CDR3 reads CATLDRSNTGELFF. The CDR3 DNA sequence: TGTGCCACCTTAGACAGGTCAAACACCGGGGAGCTGTTTTTT.